This is a list of T cell receptor beta chains from one sample in a study of blood T cells in healthy people across ages. TCRdb reprocessed the 5' RACE reads with MiXCR, giving one entry per CDR3 protein. This sample has 1.5 million to 2 million distinct CDR3 sequences; around half occur once, and the top ten carry 2.1%. The sample was blood. These receptors were collected from a woman aged 40-49 years in good health. Both conserved end residues are part of each CDR3. Each record gives: CDR3 protein, CDR3 DNA, V gene, J gene, CDR3 length, clone size, D gene. A D gene is named only where the DNA matches it firmly. The listing skips clone size in some rows; elsewhere it reads once, few, many or a size class.

CDR3aa: CASSDKGLYYEQYF; CDR3nt: TGTGCCAGCAGTGATAAGGGCCTATACTACGAGCAGTACTTC; v_gene: TRBV6-1; j_gene: TRBJ2-7; len: 14; abundance: .; d_gene: .
CDR3aa: CASSFSTGFDEGDEQFF; CDR3nt: TGTGCCAGCAGTTTCTCGACAGGGTTCGATGAAGGTGATGAGCAGTTCTTC; v_gene: TRBV7-6; j_gene: TRBJ2-1; len: 17; abundance: .; d_gene: TRBD1
CDR3aa: CSALDEIQSYEQYF; CDR3nt: TGCAGTGCTCTCGACGAGATCCAGTCCTACGAGCAGTACTTC; v_gene: TRBV20-1; j_gene: TRBJ2-7; len: 14; abundance: .; d_gene: .
CDR3aa: CASSDPGQGLYEQYF; CDR3nt: TGTGCCAGCAGTGACCCGGGACAGGGTCTCTACGAGCAGTACTTC; v_gene: TRBV6-6; j_gene: TRBJ2-7; len: 15; abundance: .; d_gene: TRBD1
CDR3aa: CASSRDVEEGSGYTF; CDR3nt: TGTGCCAGCAGCCGCGATGTCGAGGAGGGTAGCGGCTACACCTTC; v_gene: TRBV7-9; j_gene: TRBJ1-2; len: 15; abundance: once; d_gene: .
CDR3aa: CSARDGEHYNEQFF; CDR3nt: TGCAGTGCTAGAGATGGGGAACATTACAATGAGCAGTTCTTC; v_gene: TRBV20-1; j_gene: TRBJ2-1; len: 14; abundance: many; d_gene: .
CDR3aa: CASSLAPETRLETQYF; CDR3nt: TGTGCCAGCAGTTTAGCCCCAGAGACTAGGTTAGAGACCCAGTACTTC; v_gene: TRBV12-3/TRBV12-4; j_gene: TRBJ2-5; len: 16; abundance: once; d_gene: .
CDR3aa: CATAPARFTDTQYF; CDR3nt: TGTGCCACCGCCCCGGCCAGGTTCACAGATACGCAGTATTTT; v_gene: TRBV24-1; j_gene: TRBJ2-3; len: 14; abundance: .; d_gene: .
CDR3aa: CASSYAGGPNYGYTF; CDR3nt: TGTGCCAGCAGTTACGCGGGAGGGCCTAACTATGGCTACACCTTC; v_gene: TRBV6-5; j_gene: TRBJ1-2; len: 15; abundance: few; d_gene: .
CDR3aa: CASSQKPTPGFLYF; CDR3nt: TGTGCCAGCAGCCAAAAGCCAACCCCAGGGTTTCTGTACTTC; v_gene: TRBV14; j_gene: TRBJ2-7; len: 14; abundance: .; d_gene: .
CDR3aa: CASRWELLTDTQYF; CDR3nt: TGTGCCAGCAGATGGGAGCTCCTCACAGATACGCAGTATTTT; v_gene: TRBV11-2; j_gene: TRBJ2-3; len: 14; abundance: .; d_gene: .
CDR3aa: CATRDGGVYEQYF; CDR3nt: TGTGCCACCAGGGACGGAGGGGTTTACGAGCAGTACTTC; v_gene: TRBV6-1; j_gene: TRBJ2-7; len: 13; abundance: .; d_gene: .
CDR3aa: CASRDRGGKYNEQFF; CDR3nt: TGTGCCAGCAGGGACCGGGGGGGCAAGTACAATGAGCAGTTCTTC; v_gene: TRBV3-1; j_gene: TRBJ2-1; len: 15; abundance: few; d_gene: TRBD2
CDR3aa: CSARGGARADTQYF; CDR3nt: TGCAGTGCTAGGGGGGGGGCGCGCGCAGATACGCAGTATTTT; v_gene: TRBV20-1; j_gene: TRBJ2-3; len: 14; abundance: .; d_gene: .
CDR3aa: CASSSSGGASDTQYF; CDR3nt: TGTGCCAGCAGTTCGAGCGGGGGGGCGTCAGATACGCAGTATTTT; v_gene: TRBV12-3/TRBV12-4; j_gene: TRBJ2-3; len: 15; abundance: few; d_gene: TRBD2
CDR3aa: CSAPNMAGTDTQYF; CDR3nt: TGCAGTGCTCCTAATATGGCGGGGACAGATACGCAGTATTTT; v_gene: TRBV20-1; j_gene: TRBJ2-3; len: 14; abundance: .; d_gene: .
CDR3aa: CASSPWAGPSYEQYF; CDR3nt: TGTGCCAGCAGCCCGTGGGCGGGGCCATCCTACGAGCAGTACTTC; v_gene: TRBV7-2; j_gene: TRBJ2-7; len: 15; abundance: once; d_gene: .
CDR3aa: CASSLQGDGKTQYF; CDR3nt: TGTGCCAGCAGCTTACAGGGTGATGGAAAGACCCAGTACTTC; v_gene: TRBV3-1; j_gene: TRBJ2-5; len: 14; abundance: .; d_gene: .
CDR3aa: CSAARGGGATYNEQFF; CDR3nt: TGCAGTGCTGCAAGGGGCGGGGGGGCAACCTACAATGAGCAGTTCTTC; v_gene: TRBV20-1; j_gene: TRBJ2-1; len: 16; abundance: .; d_gene: TRBD2
CDR3aa: CASSQENAEKLFF; CDR3nt: TGCGCCAGCAGCCAAGAAAACGCAGAAAAACTGTTTTTT; v_gene: TRBV4-3; j_gene: TRBJ1-4; len: 13; abundance: few; d_gene: .
CDR3aa: CASSTGTGVSETQYF; CDR3nt: TGTGCCAGCAGTACCGGGACAGGGGTCTCGGAGACCCAGTACTTC; v_gene: TRBV27; j_gene: TRBJ2-5; len: 15; abundance: .; d_gene: TRBD1
CDR3aa: CASSRLGTGMTDTQYF; CDR3nt: TGTGCCAGCAGCCGACTCGGGACAGGGATGACAGATACGCAGTATTTT; v_gene: TRBV7-9; j_gene: TRBJ2-3; len: 16; abundance: .; d_gene: TRBD1
CDR3aa: CSVDVGDPRYGYTF; CDR3nt: TGCAGCGTTGACGTAGGGGATCCCCGCTATGGCTACACCTTC; v_gene: TRBV29-1; j_gene: TRBJ1-2; len: 14; abundance: few; d_gene: .
CDR3aa: CATSLRGDTQYF; CDR3nt: TGTGCCACCAGCCTCCGGGGTGATACGCAGTATTTT; v_gene: TRBV15; j_gene: TRBJ2-3; len: 12; abundance: few; d_gene: .
CDR3aa: CASSLVGQVTQYF; CDR3nt: TGTGCCAGCAGCTTAGTAGGGCAGGTTACGCAGTATTTT; v_gene: TRBV7-2; j_gene: TRBJ2-3; len: 13; abundance: .; d_gene: .
CDR3aa: CAIRGGGSSTDTQYF; CDR3nt: TGTGCCATCAGGGGCGGGGGGTCGAGCACAGATACGCAGTATTTT; v_gene: TRBV10-3; j_gene: TRBJ2-3; len: 15; abundance: few; d_gene: TRBD2
CDR3aa: CASSPGDRVSSPLHF; CDR3nt: TGTGCCAGCAGTCCTGGGGACAGGGTATCCTCACCCCTCCACTTT; v_gene: TRBV27; j_gene: TRBJ1-6; len: 15; abundance: few; d_gene: TRBD1
CDR3aa: CASSRSVALQGTSGANVLTF; CDR3nt: TGTGCCAGCAGTCGAAGCGTGGCTCTTCAGGGAACTTCAGGGGCCAACGTCCTGACTTTC; v_gene: TRBV7-9; j_gene: TRBJ2-6; len: 20; abundance: few; d_gene: .
CDR3aa: CASSPGTVGAFF; CDR3nt: TGTGCCAGCAGTCCCGGGACAGTGGGAGCTTTCTTT; v_gene: TRBV25-1; j_gene: TRBJ1-1; len: 12; abundance: .; d_gene: TRBD1
CDR3aa: CASSEYLTGSTEAFF; CDR3nt: TGTGCCAGCAGTGAATATCTGACAGGATCCACTGAAGCTTTCTTT; v_gene: TRBV25-1; j_gene: TRBJ1-1; len: 15; abundance: once; d_gene: .
CDR3aa: CSAREGKTGSYEQFF; CDR3nt: TGCAGTGCTAGAGAAGGTAAAACAGGGTCCTACGAGCAGTTCTTC; v_gene: TRBV20-1; j_gene: TRBJ2-1; len: 15; abundance: .; d_gene: .
CDR3aa: CSASNPAGDPDTQYF; CDR3nt: TGCAGTGCTAGTAACCCAGCGGGGGACCCAGATACGCAGTATTTT; v_gene: TRBV20-1; j_gene: TRBJ2-3; len: 15; abundance: once; d_gene: TRBD2
CDR3aa: CSAREDRGTCGYTF; CDR3nt: TGCAGTGCTAGAGAGGACAGGGGGACCTGTGGCTACACCTTC; v_gene: TRBV20-1; j_gene: TRBJ1-2; len: 14; abundance: .; d_gene: TRBD1
CDR3aa: CATSDPPGGVGYTF; CDR3nt: TGTGCCACCAGTGATCCCCCAGGGGGGGTAGGCTACACCTTC; v_gene: TRBV24-1; j_gene: TRBJ1-2; len: 14; abundance: .; d_gene: TRBD1
CDR3aa: CSAHLSGVGGETQYF; CDR3nt: TGCAGTGCCCATCTAAGCGGGGTAGGAGGGGAGACCCAGTACTTC; v_gene: TRBV20-1; j_gene: TRBJ2-5; len: 15; abundance: .; d_gene: TRBD2
CDR3aa: CASSKVAEFPDEQYF; CDR3nt: TGTGCCAGCAGCAAAGTGGCAGAGTTCCCTGACGAGCAGTACTTC; v_gene: TRBV21-1; j_gene: TRBJ2-7; len: 15; abundance: .; d_gene: .
CDR3aa: CASSLNREGTEAFF; CDR3nt: TGTGCCAGCAGCTTAAACAGGGAGGGCACTGAAGCTTTCTTT; v_gene: TRBV7-3; j_gene: TRBJ1-1; len: 14; abundance: .; d_gene: .
CDR3aa: CSAPRQAIAKNIQYF; CDR3nt: TGCAGTGCCCCGAGACAGGCCATAGCCAAAAACATTCAGTACTTC; v_gene: TRBV20-1; j_gene: TRBJ2-4; len: 15; abundance: few; d_gene: .
CDR3aa: CASSWTGRQETQYF; CDR3nt: TGCGCCAGCAGCTGGACAGGGAGGCAAGAGACCCAGTACTTC; v_gene: TRBV5-1; j_gene: TRBJ2-5; len: 14; abundance: few; d_gene: TRBD1
CDR3aa: CASSLVLFGLAASTDTQYF; CDR3nt: TGTGCCAGCAGCTTAGTACTATTTGGGCTAGCGGCTAGCACAGATACGCAGTATTTT; v_gene: TRBV7-2; j_gene: TRBJ2-3; len: 19; abundance: .; d_gene: TRBD2
CDR3aa: CASSPLDRSQETQYF; CDR3nt: TGTGCCAGCAGCCCTCTGGACAGGAGCCAAGAGACCCAGTACTTC; v_gene: TRBV7-2; j_gene: TRBJ2-5; len: 15; abundance: many; d_gene: TRBD1
CDR3aa: CASSPPPEGRVSNKNEQFF; CDR3nt: TGTGCCAGCAGCCCCCCGCCAGAGGGCCGGGTGTCGAATAAGAATGAGCAGTTCTTC; v_gene: TRBV9; j_gene: TRBJ2-1; len: 19; abundance: few; d_gene: .
CDR3aa: CASRDKGRDEQFF; CDR3nt: TGTGCCAGCAGGGATAAGGGGAGGGATGAGCAGTTCTTC; v_gene: TRBV6-2/TRBV6-3; j_gene: TRBJ2-1; len: 13; abundance: .; d_gene: TRBD2
CDR3aa: CASSGRGSNQETQYF; CDR3nt: TGTGCCAGCAGCGGGAGAGGTAGCAACCAAGAGACCCAGTACTTC; v_gene: TRBV7-2; j_gene: TRBJ2-5; len: 15; abundance: .; d_gene: .
CDR3aa: CASPRDRGCQPQHF; CDR3nt: TGTGCCAGCCCCCGCGACAGGGGGTGTCAGCCCCAGCATTTT; v_gene: TRBV25-1; j_gene: TRBJ1-5; len: 14; abundance: .; d_gene: TRBD1
CDR3aa: CASTTLGTTAGKTDTQYF; CDR3nt: TGTGCCAGCACTACCCTGGGCACTACGGCGGGTAAAACAGATACGCAGTATTTT; v_gene: TRBV12-3/TRBV12-4; j_gene: TRBJ2-3; len: 18; abundance: .; d_gene: .
CDR3aa: CSSGPQETQYF; CDR3nt: TGCAGTTCCGGTCCTCAAGAGACCCAGTACTTC; v_gene: TRBV20-1; j_gene: TRBJ2-5; len: 11; abundance: few; d_gene: .
CDR3aa: CATSRGGAGGRITDTQYF; CDR3nt: TGTGCCACCAGCAGAGGAGGAGCGGGGGGGAGGATTACAGATACGCAGTATTTT; v_gene: TRBV15; j_gene: TRBJ2-3; len: 18; abundance: .; d_gene: TRBD2
CDR3aa: CASSFDVGSQETQYF; CDR3nt: TGCGCCAGCAGCTTTGATGTTGGGTCCCAAGAGACCCAGTACTTC; v_gene: TRBV5-1; j_gene: TRBJ2-5; len: 15; abundance: .; d_gene: .
CDR3aa: CASSFQGGYSDEQFF; CDR3nt: TGTGCCAGCAGTTTTCAAGGGGGCTACTCAGATGAGCAGTTCTTC; v_gene: TRBV28; j_gene: TRBJ2-1; len: 15; abundance: .; d_gene: TRBD1
CDR3aa: CASSGAGTLVLQQFF; CDR3nt: TGTGCCAGCAGCGGAGCCGGGACCCTCGTTTTGCAGCAGTTCTTC; v_gene: TRBV9; j_gene: TRBJ2-1; len: 15; abundance: few; d_gene: .
CDR3aa: CSVVSGGFYNEQFF; CDR3nt: TGCAGCGTTGTATCTGGGGGCTTCTACAATGAGCAGTTCTTC; v_gene: TRBV29-1; j_gene: TRBJ2-1; len: 14; abundance: few; d_gene: .
CDR3aa: CSARLAGDLNYEQYF; CDR3nt: TGCAGTGCGCGACTAGCGGGGGATCTAAACTACGAGCAGTACTTC; v_gene: TRBV20-1; j_gene: TRBJ2-7; len: 15; abundance: .; d_gene: TRBD2
CDR3aa: CASSPSWGYQRGAETQYF; CDR3nt: TGTGCCAGCAGCCCCTCCTGGGGATACCAAAGGGGGGCAGAGACCCAGTACTTC; v_gene: TRBV4-2; j_gene: TRBJ2-5; len: 18; abundance: few; d_gene: .
CDR3aa: CASSQNRDILNYGYTF; CDR3nt: TGCGCCAGCAGCCAAAATCGCGACATTCTTAACTATGGCTACACCTTC; v_gene: TRBV4-1; j_gene: TRBJ1-2; len: 16; abundance: .; d_gene: .
CDR3aa: CASSLGRNEQFF; CDR3nt: TGCGCCAGCAGCTTGGGTAGGAATGAGCAGTTCTTC; v_gene: TRBV5-1; j_gene: TRBJ2-1; len: 12; abundance: many; d_gene: .
CDR3aa: CASSPPRGDTQYF; CDR3nt: TGTGCCAGCAGTCCCCCGAGGGGAGATACGCAGTATTTT; v_gene: TRBV9; j_gene: TRBJ2-3; len: 13; abundance: .; d_gene: .